The clone carrying this TCR beta chain was observed a single time. Its target is not known. At one of its ends the junction is not consistent with the germline gene, which may arise from a read error. This sample's RNA came from whole unsorted tissue. These data are taken from a study of tumor and adjacent non-tumor tissue in lung cancer. Study-wide context: Some 4.2 million productive TCRbeta reads were obtained per sample on average. Study conclusions and caveats: Top 100 clones took a larger repertoire share in normal lung. Tumor tissue had significantly higher TCR diversity than normal lung.

Germline CDR1 and CDR2: MNHEY and SVGAGI. This CDR3 comprises 14 residues. A modified ARM-PCR protocol with three rounds of nested PCR amplified TCRbeta. One entry per CDR3 protein, called by TCRdb with MiXCR from the multiplex PCR reads. The repertoire includes around 70,000 distinct CDR3 sequences, approximately 73% of them detected once, and 25% to 30% sits in the top ten. This chain links TRBV6-5 with TRBJ1-5; D may be TRBD1 (5 bases). Sequenced: lung tumor tissue. This sequence was found in a man in his fifties or sixties with non-small cell lung cancer. The CDR3 region has the DNA TGTGTCAGCAGGCGACTTCAGGGAAGTCAGCCCCAGAATTTT. The encoded protein is CVSRRLQGSQPQNF.